The 32 T cell receptor beta chains below were found in one sample sequenced in a study of Graves' ophthalmopathy and Graves' hyperthyroidism. The study amplified TCR beta CDR3 regions using RNA transcripts. RT-PCR in the first round used HTBI primers; a second-round multiplex PCR followed. MiXCR, applied by TCRdb to the multiplex PCR reads, yields one record per CDR3 protein. The sample includes some 520,000 distinct CDR3 sequences, around 14% of them seen just once. The sequenced material came from blood. The receptors were sampled from a woman in her 30s with Graves' ophthalmopathy.

This clonotype has just a few counts. The chain uses TRBV6-1 and TRBJ1-1; D uncertain. Trimming stripped 2 bases from V and 5 bases from J, with 15 bases between. Germline CDR1 MNHNS, CDR2 SASEGT. The CDR3 is made up of 15 amino acids. The CDR3 DNA sequence: TGTGCCAGCAGTGAACCCCGAGGAGGGAGTACTGAAGCTTTCTTT. Protein: CASSEPRGGSTEAFF.

The rearrangement joins TRBV6-4 to TRBJ1-1, with D unclear. V dropped 10 bases and J dropped 3 bases, with 9 bases sitting between them. The CDR3 contains 11 residues. CDR1 and CDR2 (germline): MRHNA, SNTAGT. The CDR3, as DNA: TGTGCCATCTACGTGTACACTGAAGCTTTCTTT. Amino acids: CAIYVYTEAFF.

Of note for this clonotype: Just one base apart from a much larger clone, this may be a read error. V gene TRBV6-4 combines with J gene TRBJ2-7, with 7 nucleotides matching TRBD1. The CDR3 extends over 14 amino acids. Germline V gene lookup returns CDR1 MRHNA and CDR2 SNTAGT. CDR3 DNA sequence: TGTGCCAGCAGCGGAACAGGGGCCCACTACGAGCAGTGCTTC. This gives the protein CASSGTGAHYEQCF.

This clonotype was seen at least ten times. The chain joins TRBV12-3 or TRBV12-4 to TRBJ1-5; tentative D call: TRBD1 (6 bases). Trimming removed 3 bases from V and 4 bases from J, with 10 bases in between. The CDR3 extends over 14 amino acids. This CDR3 is CASSFHRANQPQHF. CDR3 sequence (DNA): TGTGCCAGCAGTTTTCACAGGGCAAATCAGCCCCAGCATTTT.

This clonotype was detected ten times or more. Germline and junction disagree at one end, which may indicate a read error. V gene TRBV6-5 combines with J gene TRBJ2-2, with TRBD2 matching 11 bases. Germline V gives CDR1 MNHEY, CDR2 SVGAGI. The CDR3 is made up of 16 amino acids. CDR3 loop: CASSYLAGGRSGELFF. CDR3 sequence (DNA): TGTGCCAGCAGCTACTTAGCGGGGGGGCGGTCCGGGGAGCTGTTTTTT.

This clonotype occurred many times. The chain has TRBV6-1 and TRBJ1-2, with TRBD1 matching over 7 bases. The J segment lost 7 bases and the V segment lost 11 bases, leaving 13 bases of the junction unmatched. This CDR3 spans 13 amino acids. Germline-derived CDR1 and CDR2 are MNHNS and SASEGT. In DNA form, the CDR3 reads TGTGCCGTCCTCAGGGGGGGCGCGGGTGGCTACACCTTC. This gives the protein CAVLRGGAGGYTF.

This clonotype occurred many times. This sequence joins TRBV20-1 and TRBJ2-7; D remains unclear. CDR1 and CDR2 (germline): DFQATT, SNEGSKA (reference sequence). The V end was cut by 0 bases, the J end by 5 bases, with 8 bases between. CDR3 size: 12 residues. The CDR3 here is CSAREGLHEQYF. CDR3 DNA sequence: TGCAGTGCTAGAGAAGGGCTCCACGAGCAGTACTTC.

The chain recombines TRBV28 with TRBJ1-2, with 10 bases lining up with TRBD1. There are 15 residues in the CDR3. Germline values: CDR1 MDHEN, CDR2 SYDVKM. The V segment lost 6 bases and the J segment 7 bases; nucleotides outside the gene matches: 11. In DNA form, the CDR3 reads TGTGCCAGCAGCCGACCGGGACAGGGGATATTTGGCTACACCTTC. It translates to CASSRPGQGIFGYTF.

This clonotype was seen at least ten times. The CDR3 here is CASSSTGGANTEAFF. The CDR3 coding sequence is TGTGCCAGCAGCAGCACAGGGGGCGCGAACACTGAAGCTTTCTTT. The chain joins TRBV7-9 to TRBJ1-1; 9 bases map to TRBD1. In germline, CDR1 is SEHNR, CDR2 FQNEAQ (reference sequence). Trimming cost V 5 bases and J 1 base; bases outside gene matches: 5. CDR3 size: 15 residues.

This clonotype was seen repeatedly, ten times or more. The chain links TRBV7-8 to TRBJ1-1; TRBD1 matches 8 bases. The CDR3 has 16 amino acids. Losses at the gene ends were 1 base for V and 1 base for J; bases not matched to a gene: 5. Germline-derived CDR1 and CDR2 are SGHVS and FQNEAQ. Here the CDR3 reads CASSLGDRSRNTEAFF. In nucleotides, the CDR3 is TGTGCCAGCAGCTTAGGGGACAGGAGTCGGAACACTGAAGCTTTCTTT.

J is TRBJ2-2 and V is TRBV2; D gene uncertain. V was clipped by 7 bases and J by 7 bases, with 13 bases between them. This CDR3 has 13 residues. Germline assignment: CDR1 SNHLY and CDR2 FYNNEI. For the CDR3, the DNA is TGTGCCAGCACTCTGCTAGGTAGCGGGGAGCTGTTTTTT. Amino acids: CASTLLGSGELFF.

This clonotype occurred a few times. It may be a read error: a sequence one base away is much more abundant. The chain is built from TRBV28 and TRBJ2-7, with TRBD2 matching over 9 bases. Germline CDR1 is MDHEN and CDR2 is SYDVKM. The CDR3 has 15 amino acids. The V segment lost 8 bases and the J segment 4 bases; nucleotides outside the gene matches: 12. The CDR3 here is CASGSPGTSSYEQYF. In nucleotides, the CDR3 is TGTGCCAGCGGTTCCCCCGGGACTAGCTCGTACGAGCAGTACTTC. The full variable domain, with the rest looked up from reference TRBV28 and TRBJ2-7, is DVKVTQSSRYLVKRTGEKVFLECVQDMDHENMFWYRQDPGLGLRLIYFSYDVKMKEKGDIPEGYSVSREKKERFSLILESASTNQTSMYLCASGSPGTSSYEQYFGPGTRLTVT.

This clonotype occurred many times. V gene TRBV6-5 combines with J gene TRBJ2-7; TRBD2 is a possible D gene (5 bases). CDR3 length: 17 residues. Looked up from germline, CDR1 is MNHEY and CDR2 is SVGAGI. Trimming took 5 bases from V and 2 from J, leaving 22 bases between them. The CDR3 coding sequence is TGTGCCAGCAGTCCTACTCTTTCTTGGACTCCTACCTACGAGCAGTACTTC. Translation: CASSPTLSWTPTYEQYF.

This clonotype was seen many times. V and J are TRBV7-8 and TRBJ2-2; TRBD1 aligns across 12 bases. Trimming at V came to 10 bases and at J to 6 bases, leaving 15 bases not matched to a gene. The CDR3 is 17 residues long. CDR1 is SGHVS and CDR2 is FQNEAQ in the germline V gene. The CDR3 loop is CATTLQPGQGAAGELFF. In DNA form, the CDR3 reads TGTGCCACCACACTTCAACCGGGACAGGGGGCTGCCGGGGAGCTGTTTTTT.

This clonotype showed up just a few times. The rearrangement links TRBV4-1 to TRBJ1-1; a possible D gene is TRBD1 (5 bases). The CDR3 runs 16 residues. V was pared by 4 bases and J by 2 bases, with 17 bases between. Germline CDR1 is MGHRA and CDR2 is YSYEKL. The CDR3 DNA sequence: TGCGCCAGCAGCCCTCGAACAGGCACGACAAACACTGAAGCTTTCTTT. Encoded protein: CASSPRTGTTNTEAFF.

This clonotype was found many times. The chain has TRBV20-1 and TRBJ1-6, with TRBD1 as a possible D gene (5 bases). The germline V gene encodes CDR1 DFQATT and CDR2 SNEGSKA (reference sequence). The CDR3 length is 16 residues. V lost 5 bases and J lost 8, with 22 bases in between. CDR3 in DNA: TGCAGTGCTTTTCAGCCGGGCCTCAGGGAAGATTCACCCCTCCACTTT. The encoded protein is CSAFQPGLREDSPLHF.

This clonotype was recorded many times. CDR3 sequence (DNA): TGTGCCATCAGTGAGACCGGGACAGGGGCCGGCGGCTACACCTTC. As protein: CAISETGTGAGGYTF. This rearrangement joins TRBV10-3 to TRBJ1-2; TRBD1 matches at 10 bases. The junction had 8 bases not matched to a gene; V was cut back by 2 bases and J by 8 bases. This CDR3 spans 15 amino acids. Looked up from germline, CDR1 is ENHRY and CDR2 is SYGVKD.

This clonotype appeared many times. This chain connects TRBV20-1 to TRBJ1-2; possibly TRBD1 for D (5 bases). CDR3 size: 13 residues. Trimming left V 4 bases short and J 5 bases short, with 14 bases between. The germline CDR1 and CDR2 sequences are DFQATT and SNEGSKA (reference sequence). Here the CDR3 reads CSATLGVRYGYTF. CDR3 nucleotide sequence: TGCAGTGCTACTTTGGGGGTACGATATGGCTACACCTTC.

This clonotype was seen ten or more times. The rearrangement links TRBV6-5 to TRBJ2-2, with D possibly matching TRBD2 (6 bases). V was clipped by 7 bases and J by 3 bases, with 12 bases between them. CDR1 MNHEY and CDR2 SVGAGI come from the germline V gene. The CDR3 contains 14 residues. CDR3 region: CASKPGEDTGELFF. The CDR3 DNA follows: TGTGCCAGCAAGCCCGGGGAGGACACCGGGGAGCTGTTTTTT.

This clonotype was recorded many times. This chain uses TRBV12-5 with TRBJ2-6; the D is unclear. The CDR3 extends over 17 amino acids. Germline V gives CDR1 LGHNT, CDR2 FRNRAP. The germline V and J ends were trimmed by 2 bases and 0 bases, with 11 bases remaining between them. In nucleotides, the CDR3 is TGTGCTAGTGGTTTGACCCACGGAAGCTCTGGGGCCAACGTCCTGACTTTC. It is translated as CASGLTHGSSGANVLTF.

This clonotype has at least ten counts. This sequence joins TRBV12-3 or TRBV12-4 and TRBJ1-5; unclear D gene. Trimming left V 0 bases short and J 3 bases short, with 6 bases between. The length of the CDR3 is 14 residues. The CDR3 DNA reads TGTGCCAGCAGTTTAGCTCAGGACAATCAGCCCCAGCATTTT. Translation gives CASSLAQDNQPQHF.

This clonotype was detected many times. This chain uses TRBV20-1 with TRBJ1-1; tentative D call: TRBD1 (5 bases). CDR1 and CDR2 (germline): DFQATT, SNEGSKA (reference sequence). The CDR3 has 12 residues. The V end lost 0 bases, the J end lost 7 bases, and 9 bases lay between the germline ends. As DNA, the CDR3 is TGCAGTGCTAGAGACGGGGCGATTGAAGCTTTCTTT. This codes for CSARDGAIEAFF.

This clonotype was found many times. The chain uses TRBV10-3 and TRBJ1-2; 8 nucleotides line up with TRBD1. V dropped 11 bases and J dropped 2; count of bases not matched to a gene: 7. This CDR3 contains 13 residues. Germline CDR1 and CDR2: ENHRY and SYGVKD. The CDR3 sequence: CAAGTGHNYGYTF. In DNA, the CDR3 is TGTGCCGCAGGGACAGGACACAACTATGGCTACACCTTC.

Many counts were recorded for this clonotype. The rearrangement joins TRBV30 to TRBJ1-5; 7 bases match TRBD1. J was trimmed by 6 bases and V by 1 base; bases with no gene match: 6. This CDR3 region has 14 residues. Germline V lookup: CDR1 GTSNPN, CDR2 SVGIG (reference sequence). The CDR3 loop reads CAWSGGGMIQPQHF. CDR3 in DNA: TGTGCCTGGAGTGGAGGGGGCATGATTCAGCCCCAGCATTTT.

This clonotype appeared many times. The genes are TRBV19 and TRBJ2-7; 9 positions agree with TRBD2. After removal of 3 bases from V and 0 bases from J, the junction contained 9 bases not matched to a gene. The V gene's germline CDR1 is LNHDA and CDR2 SQIVND (reference sequence). The CDR3 loop spans 17 amino acids. CDR3 DNA: TGTGCCAGTAGTATGGCCAGCGGGAGGCCACTCTCCTACGAGCAGTACTTC. This translates into CASSMASGRPLSYEQYF.

This clonotype has at least ten counts. The J gene is TRBJ2-2, the V gene TRBV6-5; possibly TRBD1 for D (5 bases). This CDR3 has 14 amino acids. CDR1 and CDR2 (germline): MNHEY, SVGAGI. Trimming pared 6 bases from V and 5 bases from J, leaving 13 bases between. The CDR3 bases are TGTGCCAGCAGATGGCAGGACAAGACCGGGGAGCTGTTTTTT. Translated, it gives CASRWQDKTGELFF.

This clonotype was seen ten or more times. J is TRBJ2-2 and V is TRBV6-4, with TRBD2 identical over 7 bases. Germline V CDR1 and CDR2: MRHNA, SNTAGT. With V trimmed by 2 bases and J by 3 bases, 6 bases remained unmatched. This CDR3 has 16 residues. As DNA, the CDR3 is TGTGCCAGCAGTGACCGAAGCGGGAAAGACACCGGGGAGCTGTTTTTT. It codes for CASSDRSGKDTGELFF.

In this sample, this clonotype turned up many times. The chain joins TRBV6-5 to TRBJ1-6, with 7 bases lining up with TRBD1. Trimming took 1 base from V and 7 from J; bases not matched to a gene: 7. CDR1 is MNHEY, CDR2 SVGAGI, per germline. The CDR3 consists of 16 residues. This CDR3 reads CASSYFAPGQNSPLHF. Written as DNA, the CDR3 is TGTGCCAGCAGTTACTTCGCTCCGGGACAGAATTCACCCCTCCACTTT.

This clonotype was recorded many times. This rearrangement joins TRBV4-1 to TRBJ1-2, with unresolved D. Trimming took 1 base from V and 2 from J, leaving 14 bases between them. CDR3 length: 16 residues. CDR1 is MGHRA, CDR2 YSYEKL, per germline. The CDR3 reads CASSQAQQRRNYGYTF. The CDR3 nucleotides read TGCGCCAGCAGCCAAGCCCAACAGAGAAGGAACTATGGCTACACCTTC.

The genes are TRBV12-3 or TRBV12-4 and TRBJ1-6; possible D gene TRBD1, 5 bases. The CDR3 covers 15 residues. V was trimmed by 6 bases and J by 5 bases, leaving 14 bases between them. Written as DNA, the CDR3 is TGTGCCAGCAGCCCGGGGGGGAACAATAATTCACCCCTCCACTTT. This sequence encodes CASSPGGNNNSPLHF.

The chain joins TRBV2 to TRBJ2-7, with a weak D call TRBD1 (6 bases). This CDR3 has 12 amino acids. The germline CDR1 and CDR2 sequences are SNHLY and FYNNEI. Trimming removed 8 bases from V and 3 bases from J, with 11 bases in between. The CDR3 DNA follows: TGTGCCAGCGGGACATGGGACTACGAGCAGTACTTC. Its protein product is CASGTWDYEQYF.

This clonotype was observed many times. This chain links TRBV6-5 with TRBJ1-2; TRBD1 matches at 10 bases. Germline lookup yields CDR1 MNHEY and CDR2 SVGAGI. Trimming removed 2 bases from V and 10 bases from J; junction bases left unmatched: 7. CDR3 length: 14 amino acids. The CDR3 loop reads CASSYDPGQGSYTF. The CDR3 DNA reads TGTGCCAGCAGTTACGACCCGGGACAGGGGTCCTACACCTTC.